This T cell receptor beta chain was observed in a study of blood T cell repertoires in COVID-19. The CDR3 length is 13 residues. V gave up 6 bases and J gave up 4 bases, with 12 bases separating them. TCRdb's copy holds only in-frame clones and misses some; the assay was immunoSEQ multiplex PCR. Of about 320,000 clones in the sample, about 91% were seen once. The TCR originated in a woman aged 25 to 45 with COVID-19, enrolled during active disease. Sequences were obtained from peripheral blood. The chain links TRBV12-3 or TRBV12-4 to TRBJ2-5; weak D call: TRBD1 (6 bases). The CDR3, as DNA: TGTGCCAGCAGCCAAAGGGGGTCAGAGACCCAGTACTTC. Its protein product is CASSQRGSETQYF.